This T cell receptor (beta chain) came from a study of Graves' ophthalmopathy and Graves' hyperthyroidism. This clonotype was observed at least ten times. Its specificity is not known. The CDR3 covers 15 residues. Germline lookup yields CDR1 LGHNA and CDR2 YNFKEQ. V was shortened by 0 bases and J by 6 bases, with 12 bases between the two germline ends. Study results and caveats: With 60% to 71% sensitivity and roughly 76% specificity, the model predicted ophthalmopathy progression. Most expanded clonotypes in thyroid above 0.001 frequency also showed up in blood.

Only newly diagnosed hyperthyroidism patients aged 18 to 65, with under 2 months' duration, were enrolled. Clinicians made diagnoses from clinical symptoms, serum thyroxine, TRAb, thyroid ultrasound and orbital computed tomography. Amplifying from RNA transcripts, the study obtained TCR beta CDR3 regions. After a first-round RT-PCR with HTBI primers, a second-round multiplex PCR was run. TCRdb ran MiXCR on the multiplex PCR reads and lists one entry per CDR3 protein. The data hold about 1.1 million distinct CDR3 sequences, with around a third observed a single time. The sequenced sample consisted of peripheral blood or thyroid tissue (not recorded which). This sequence joins TRBV4-2 and TRBJ1-5; tentatively, D is TRBD1 (6 bases). This receptor was taken from an adult man with Graves' hyperthyroidism. The CDR3 DNA sequence: TGTGCCAGCAGCCAAGACGGGGGGGCGAGTCAGCCCCAGCATTTT. Protein sequence: CASSQDGGASQPQHF.